The clone carrying this T cell receptor beta chain was found once. Its target is not known. This entry comes from a study of T cell clones after liver transplantation. Study at large: Three of eight recipients were HCV-positive; others had non-autoimmune, non-viral indications.

Sequenced by immunoSEQ multiplex PCR; TCRdb stores in-frame clones only, minus some. The repertoire consists of roughly 97,000 clones, with 82% occurring once and the leading ten covering around 0.94%. Study outcomes and limitations: These preliminary findings come from unstandardized post-transplant sampling times.

Germline V gene lookup returns CDR1 KGHSH and CDR2 LQKENI. V was trimmed by 0 bases and J by 7 bases, leaving 12 bases between them. This CDR3 has 15 amino acids. V and J are TRBV18 and TRBJ1-4; a possible D gene is TRBD1 (5 bases). This TCR was sampled from a human donor who received a liver transplant. The input for sequencing was CD4+ T cells from blood, taken before liver transplant. The CDR3 is CASSPPGQGGEKLFF. The CDR3 bases are TGTGCCAGCTCACCACCGGGGCAGGGTGGTGAAAAACTGTTTTTT. Drawing the rest from reference TRBV18 and TRBJ1-4, the complete variable domain is NAGVMQNPRHLVRRRGQEARLRCSPMKGHSHVYWYRQLPEEGLKFMVYLQKENIIDESGMPKERFSAEFPKEGPSILRIQQVVRGDSAAYFCASSPPGQGGEKLFFGSGTQLSVL.